This record concerns one T cell receptor (beta chain) sequence. This clonotype was seen ten or more times. Its antigen target is currently unknown. One base away there is no much larger clone; base qualities are not given. The sample is drawn from a study of regulatory T cells in long-lasting Graves disease (dated by TCRdb to the early 2020s). In terms of the full investigation: Antithyroid drugs had been taken for less than 3 months by newly diagnosed Graves' disease patients. The study was registered as a clinical trial and conducted in China. Persistent Graves' disease patients were compared with newly diagnosed Graves' disease patients by peripheral blood TCR sequencing and RNA sequencing. A total of some 35 samples underwent TCR sequencing, from some 13 patients with persistent Graves' disease and 20 patients with newly diagnosed Graves' disease.

Library prep was done by multiplex PCR. Instrument used: Illumina HiSeq 4000. iRepertoire HTBI primers and Arm-PCR amplification of CDR3 regions were used to construct TCR beta libraries. PCR products were gel purified before sequencing. The source study handled its data this way. A total of 60 to 80 TRBV and some 15 TRBJ segments were identified across samples and were used for gene usage analysis of CDR3 amino acid clonotypes. COPE and FqMerger were used to merge filtered high-quality paired reads into contigs. Contigs were aligned with BLAST to IMGT TRBV, TRBD and TRBJ reference genes, and CDR3 was defined per IMGT. Any clonotype with a frequency above 0.1% was counted as a highly expanded clone. Repertoire diversity was measured by Shannon entropy, and V-J evenness by the Gini coefficient. Clonotypes shared by more than one individual were considered public. TCRdb ran its own pipeline on the public reads, namely fastp trimming at Q25 and MiXCR clone calling, and kept in-frame beta chains. Entries that share a CDR3 protein sequence are merged under the most common genes and DNA. It is TCRdb's table, rather than the study itself, that gives the V and J calls and clone size. The sample data list 580,000 or so distinct CDR3 sequences, and roughly 16% of these were observed just once. Together, the top ten hold around 13% of the sample.

In the paper's terms, the time point label means: newly diagnosed GD, antithyroid drugs for less than 3 months. RNA was extracted from PBMCs in TRIzol for both TCR sequencing and RNA sequencing. The diagnosis of Graves' disease was made according to American Thyroid Association guidelines. Patients for the study were recruited at an endocrinology department in Xi'an, China. From each patient, around 9 milliliters of peripheral blood was collected into an EDTA anticoagulant tube. Ficoll Paque Plus density gradient separation was used to isolate PBMCs, and no further T cell sorting was done. An Agilent 2100 Bioanalyzer and agarose gel were used to assess RNA quality, and a NanoDrop 2000 was used to measure RNA concentration. Study-level results and caveats: The study examined only peripheral blood because the primary lesion, thyroid tissue, could not be accessed. More public clonotypes were shared among persistent patients (roughly 2,900) than among newly diagnosed patients (966). Compared with newly diagnosed patients, patients with persistent Graves' disease had lower TCR Shannon entropy and fewer highly expanded clones, which suggests clonal expansion. As a limitation, the authors acknowledged that the small sample size may reduce accuracy. Sequencing and analysis were limited to the TCR beta chain.

These same data were also listed under a study on T cells in Graves' hyperthyroidism and ophthalmopathy. As that second study puts it: Stable Graves' hyperthyroidism was defined as the absence of progression to ophthalmopathy over 18 months of follow-up. Hyperthyroidism patients were newly diagnosed, had a disease duration of under 2 months, and were aged 18 to 65 years. Any patient with an uncontrolled infection, another autoimmune disease, pregnancy or lactation was excluded. Diagnoses were based on clinical symptoms, serum thyroxine and TRAb, thyroid ultrasound and orbital computed tomography. The TCR CDR3 was subjected to a first round of RT-PCR using the HTBI primer set and the Qiagen OneStep RT-PCR kit. Blood samples also contained most of the expanded thyroid clonotypes (frequency above 0.001), which suggests that blood repertoires may reflect thyroid immune responses. Ophthalmopathy was separated from stable hyperthyroidism by a 13 V-J signature model, with approximately 90% sensitivity and about 81% specificity obtained in cross-validation and 80%/75% obtained in testing. During validation, the model predicted progression to ophthalmopathy a median of approximately 6.5 months ahead of onset, with almost 71% sensitivity and more than 72% specificity. To identify TCR V-J signatures that set the groups apart, the researchers used a discovery cohort of 100 patients, made up of roughly 45 with Graves' ophthalmopathy and some 55 with stable Graves' hyperthyroidism. Prospective prediction of ophthalmopathy was tested in an independent validation cohort of 18 hyperthyroidism patients and 17 patients who later progressed to ophthalmopathy. The 100 discovery patients were divided at random into training and test sets in a 7:3 ratio. In addition, the study compared T-cell repertoires in thyroid tissue and in blood from 6 or 7 Graves' hyperthyroidism patients. After sampling, hyperthyroidism patients received methimazole starting at 30 mg daily, and ophthalmopathy patients received high-dose intravenous methylprednisolone. Libraries were constructed in a second round of multiplex PCR, after which size selection and purification were carried out. Libraries were sequenced paired-end with 100 bp reads on an Illumina HiSeq2000. SOAPnuke was used to process the raw data, throwing out any read that contained adapters or uncalled bases, had a mean Phred below 15, or lacked an exact constant-primer or identifier match. COPE v1.2.5 was used to merge high-quality paired reads, and clonotypes were defined as unique nucleotide sequences. Clonotypes were aligned to IMGT TRBV, TRBD and TRBJ reference segments using MiTCR v1.1. The analysis included only V-J combinations with a frequency above 0.0001, which together covered approximately 99% of the repertoires. The TCS score was defined as F50 (clonal expansion) divided by E x V (chaos), with BLOSUM62-based TCRdist calculated between CDR3 peptides within each V-J. Welch's t-statistics and random forest reduced 450 to 600 V-J features to 10 to 15, which were used in a naive Bayes classifier (R e1071). Sample size was not statistically predetermined, and blinding of investigators to group allocation was not performed. The paper reports TCR Vbeta CDR3 sequencing of 135 peripheral blood samples: under 45 ophthalmopathy, roughly 74 hyperthyroidism and around 17 progressor patients.

This clonotype was sampled from a man aged 18 to 30 with Graves disease. Donor details come from another sample of the same person, matched by shared clones. This specimen was peripheral blood mononuclear cells (PBMCs), taken at new diagnosis, from a patient treated with antithyroid drugs.

The nucleotide sequence is TGTGCCAGATGGGGGCGAAAAAGCTACGAGCAGTACTTC. This yields the protein CARWGRKSYEQYF. The chain uses TRBV12-3 or TRBV12-4 and TRBJ2-7; TRBD1 is perhaps the D gene, given 6 matching bases. The junction shows trimming of 9 bases on V and 3 bases on J, plus 15 bases between the germline ends. The CDR3 holds 13 amino acids from the cysteine to the phenylalanine. Kept here is only the CDR3 DNA, which spans 39 bases and is read in frame from base 1.